The clone carrying this TCR beta chain showed up just once. Antigen: not known. Treatment described: roughly 11-day PBMC culture with coronavirus spike peptide pools or control peptides (ViraFEST assay). From the unexposed donor, CD4+ T cells were collected ahead of the COVID-19 pandemic (2011-2018). ViraFEST used peptide pools to expand antigen-specific T cells, then sequenced TCRs. Looked up from germline, CDR1 is DFQATT and CDR2 is SNEGSKA (reference sequence). Trimming cost V 2 bases and J 0 bases; bases outside gene matches: 2. CDR3 size: 14 residues. With the Oncomine TCR Beta short-read assay, DNA from cultured CD4+ T cells was sequenced. TCRdb re-analysed the PCR reads in MiXCR, keeping a single row per CDR3 protein. The sample has 9,200 or so distinct CDR3 sequences; 45% to 55% are singletons. The sample belongs to a study of vaccination and CD4 T cells after COVID-19. As for the study in general: Two of the convalescents were Hispanic, and convalescents were six males and four females.

The rearrangement links TRBV20-1 to TRBJ2-7; 9 bases map to TRBD1. The clonotype originates from a human donor in good health. The sequenced material came from CD4+ T cells from blood, cultured in vitro. CDR3 residues: CSARRDRVSYEQYF. The CDR3 bases are TGCAGTGCTAGACGGGACAGGGTCTCCTACGAGCAGTACTTC.